Each of the 27 T cell receptor beta chains below was sequenced from the same sample in a study of blood T cell repertoires in COVID-19. Data came from immunoSEQ multiplex PCR; TCRdb stores just in-frame clones and leaves some out. The table includes a few hundred thousand clones, roughly 80% detected once. The specimen sequenced was PBMCs or T cells enriched from blood (not recorded which). The source is a middle-aged man who had been exposed to COVID-19.

V usage is TRBV7-8 and J usage is TRBJ2-7, with 7 bases lining up with TRBD2. Germline V CDR1 and CDR2: SGHVS, FQNEAQ. Trimming removed 1 base from V and 3 bases from J; junction bases left unmatched: 6. CDR3 length: 15 residues. This CDR3 reads CASSLGSGAYYEQYF. The DNA of the CDR3 is TGTGCCAGCAGCTTAGGAAGCGGGGCCTACTACGAGCAGTACTTC.

This chain joins TRBV5-1 and TRBJ2-1; 9 positions agree with TRBD1. The J segment lost 9 bases and the V segment lost 4 bases, leaving 14 bases of the junction unmatched. CDR1 is SGHRS, CDR2 YFSETQ, per germline. CDR3 length: 16 amino acids. This CDR3 is CASSGNPGQGGGEQFF. CDR3 bases: TGCGCCAGCAGCGGCAACCCGGGACAGGGTGGCGGTGAGCAGTTCTTC.

This clone turned up a few times. This chain joins TRBV6-5 and TRBJ1-2; D may be TRBD1 (6 bases). CDR1 is MNHEY, CDR2 SVGAGI, per germline. V was clipped by 6 bases and J by 8 bases, with 22 bases between them. There are 15 residues in the CDR3. DNA for the CDR3: TGTGCCAGCAGCATGGAACTAGCGGGGGCGCGGGGCTACACCTTC. Protein sequence: CASSMELAGARGYTF.

The chain couples TRBV5-6 to TRBJ1-3; TRBD1 might be the D (6 bases). V was pared by 1 base and J by 3 bases, with 20 bases between. The CDR3 is made up of 18 amino acids. Looked up from germline, CDR1 is SGHDT and CDR2 is YYEEEE. CDR3 sequence: CASSLNSAGVLFGNTIYF. In nucleotides, the CDR3 is TGTGCCAGCAGCTTGAATTCGGCAGGGGTGCTATTTGGAAACACCATATATTTT.

J is TRBJ2-3 and V is TRBV7-9; D possibly corresponds to TRBD1 (5 bases). CDR3 size: 15 residues. Deletions cut 8 bases from V and 2 bases from J, with 17 bases between. Germline V CDR1 and CDR2: SEHNR, FQNEAQ (reference sequence). CDR3 in DNA: TGTGCCAGCCAAGACAGCGCGTTTTTCACAGATACGCAGTATTTT. This gives the protein CASQDSAFFTDTQYF.

The rearrangement joins TRBV18 to TRBJ1-5; tentatively, D is TRBD1 (6 bases). This CDR3 spans 13 amino acids. With 2 bases removed from V and 7 bases from J, the gap between germline ends came to 9 bases. From germline, CDR1 is KGHSH and CDR2 LQKENI. CDR3 in amino acids: CASSPGGRQPQHF. CDR3 in DNA: TGTGCCAGCTCACCAGGGGGCCGGCAGCCCCAGCATTTT. Filled out from reference TRBV18 and TRBJ1-5, the complete variable domain reads NAGVMQNPRHLVRRRGQEARLRCSPMKGHSHVYWYRQLPEEGLKFMVYLQKENIIDESGMPKERFSAEFPKEGPSILRIQQVVRGDSAAYFCASSPGGRQPQHFGDGTRLSIL.

This clone occurred a few times. This sequence joins TRBV30 and TRBJ2-2, with 8 bases matching TRBD1. Trimming removed 8 bases from V and 4 bases from J; junction bases left unmatched: 12. Looked up from germline, CDR1 is GTSNPN and CDR2 is SVGIG (reference sequence). The CDR3 has 15 residues. As DNA, the CDR3 is TGTGCCGGTATGACAGGGGCAGAAAGCACCGGGGAGCTGTTTTTT. It specifies CAGMTGAESTGELFF.

CDR3 sequence reads: CASSGGTNSYNEQFF. In DNA, the CDR3 is TGTGCCAGCAGCGGGGGGACTAACTCTTACAATGAGCAGTTCTTC. This chain links TRBV9 with TRBJ2-1; 7 positions match TRBD2. Germline V gene data show CDR1 as SGDLS and CDR2 as YYNGEE. J was trimmed by 4 bases and V by 3 bases; bases with no gene match: 7. The CDR3 totals 15 residues.

The rearrangement uses TRBV7-2 and TRBJ1-4; 8 positions agree with TRBD1. V shed 3 bases and J 7 bases; nucleotides not matched to a gene: 10. Germline V gene sequence: CDR1 SGHTA, CDR2 FQGNSA. This CDR3 region has 16 residues. CDR3 residues: CASSFLAGGSGEKLFF. CDR3 DNA: TGTGCCAGCAGCTTCCTTGCAGGGGGCAGCGGTGAAAAACTGTTTTTT.

V usage is TRBV9 and J usage is TRBJ2-4; a possible D gene is TRBD2 (5 bases). This CDR3 comprises 13 residues. V was cut by 4 bases and J by 5 bases, with 10 bases left in between. The germline V gene has CDR1 SGDLS and CDR2 YYNGEE. The CDR3 sequence is CASSRGFENIQYF. The CDR3, as DNA: TGTGCCAGCAGCCGCGGGTTTGAAAACATTCAGTACTTC.

This clone was seen only once. V gene TRBV5-1 combines with J gene TRBJ2-3; D not certain. The CDR3 runs 14 residues. V shed 5 bases and J shed 0 bases, with 10 bases lying between them. CDR1 and CDR2 from the germline V gene are SGHRS and YFSETQ. CDR3 DNA sequence: TGCGCCAGCAGGAGTTTCGCTAGCACAGATACGCAGTATTTT. It specifies CASRSFASTDTQYF. The variable domain in full, with the rest retrieved from reference TRBV5-1 and TRBJ2-3, is KAGVTQTPRYLIKTRGQQVTLSCSPISGHRSVSWYQQTPGQGLQFLFEYFSETQRNKGNFPGRFSGRQFSNSRSEMNVSTLELGDSALYLCASRSFASTDTQYFGPGTRLTVL.

The gene calls are TRBV9 and TRBJ2-7, with D perhaps TRBD1 (5 bases). This CDR3 is 12 amino acids long. CDR1 is SGDLS and CDR2 is YYNGEE in the germline V gene. V was pared by 3 bases and J by 5 bases, with 9 bases between. The DNA for the CDR3 is TGTGCCAGCAGCGCCGACAGTAACGAGCAGTACTTC. It encodes CASSADSNEQYF.

The chain carries TRBV6-6 and TRBJ1-2; 10 positions agree with TRBD1. The CDR3 covers 13 residues. The V gene end was trimmed by 6 bases and the J gene end by 8 bases; junction bases not matched to a gene: 6. The germline CDR1 and CDR2 sequences are MNHNY and SVGAGI (reference sequence). CDR3: CASSRGTGEGYTF. CDR3 nucleotides: TGTGCCAGCAGCCGAGGGACAGGGGAAGGCTACACCTTC.

The CDR3 protein is CASSGGKGEKLFF. The CDR3 DNA sequence: TGTGCCTCATCAGGGGGCAAGGGTGAAAAACTGTTTTTT. This chain links TRBV30 with TRBJ1-4; 8 bases agree with TRBD1. Germline V CDR1 and CDR2: GTSNPN, SVGIG (reference sequence). The junction had 8 bases not matched to a gene; V was cut back by 7 bases and J by 7 bases. This CDR3 is 13 amino acids long. Drawing the rest from reference TRBV30 and TRBJ1-4, the complete variable domain is SQTIHQWPATLVQPVGSPLSLECTVEGTSNPNLYWYRQAAGRGLQLLFYSVGIGQISSEVPQNLSASRPQDRQFILSSKKLLLSDSGFYLCASSGGKGEKLFFGSGTQLSVL.

This clone has only a few counts. The genes are TRBV7-8 and TRBJ2-5; the D gene is possibly TRBD1 (5 bases). The CDR3 sequence is 12 residues long. Per the germline V gene, CDR1 is SGHVS and CDR2 is FQNEAQ. V shed 6 bases and J shed 3 bases, with 8 bases lying between them. The CDR3 reads CASRTGKETQYF. The CDR3 region has the DNA TGTGCCAGCAGAACAGGAAAAGAGACCCAGTACTTC.

The CDR3 is CASSAKRTGTSDEQFF. The CDR3 DNA reads as TGTGCCAGCAGCGCCAAAAGGACAGGGACGAGCGATGAGCAGTTCTTC. The V and J genes are TRBV9 and TRBJ2-1; TRBD1 aligns across 8 bases. The length of the CDR3 is 16 residues. V dropped 3 bases and J dropped 8; count of bases not matched to a gene: 13. Germline CDR1 and CDR2: SGDLS and YYNGEE.

The chain recombines TRBV7-8 with TRBJ2-5; a possible D gene is TRBD2 (5 bases). The CDR3 runs 13 residues. Per the germline V gene, CDR1 is SGHVS and CDR2 is FQNEAQ. The V end was cut by 7 bases, the J end by 5 bases, with 14 bases between. The CDR3 region has the DNA TGTGCCAGCACTCCGGGAAGGGTTGAGACCCAGTACTTC. This sequence encodes CASTPGRVETQYF.

The chain combines TRBV19 with TRBJ2-5; 7 bases map to TRBD2. Per the germline V gene, CDR1 is LNHDA and CDR2 is SQIVND (reference sequence). V gave up 4 bases and J gave up 9 bases; unmatched junction bases: 14. The CDR3 contains 15 residues. CDR3 residues: CASSTPQKRGVAQYF. CDR3 nucleotide sequence: TGTGCCAGTAGTACGCCCCAAAAACGGGGGGTGGCCCAGTACTTC.

This clone was recorded a few times. This chain joins TRBV4-2 and TRBJ1-2; D might be TRBD1 (5 bases). Trimming took 1 base from V and 2 from J, leaving 14 bases between them. This CDR3 spans 16 amino acids. Germline V CDR1 and CDR2: LGHNA, YNFKEQ. CDR3 in amino acids: CASSQGPTGGNYGYTF. The DNA for the CDR3 is TGTGCCAGCAGCCAAGGGCCAACGGGGGGAAACTATGGCTACACCTTC.

V and J are TRBV5-4 and TRBJ2-2; TRBD2 is a possible D gene (5 bases). CDR3 length: 18 residues. The V end was cut by 4 bases, the J end by 6 bases, with 25 bases between. CDR1 SGHNT and CDR2 YYREEE come from the germline V gene (reference sequence). The CDR3 is CASSPAYGRRLESGELFF. The CDR3, as DNA: TGTGCCAGCAGCCCCGCATATGGCCGGAGGTTGGAGTCCGGGGAGCTGTTTTTT.

The chain combines TRBV24-1 with TRBJ2-6, with D perhaps TRBD2 (5 bases). Trimming cost V 5 bases and J 3 bases, with 37 bases left between them. The V gene's germline CDR1 is KGHDR and CDR2 SFDVKD. The CDR3 length is 24 residues. CDR3 amino acids: CATSVAVEHRRTGVRDGGANVLTF. In DNA, the CDR3 is TGTGCCACCAGTGTCGCTGTTGAGCACCGCAGGACTGGCGTGAGAGATGGTGGGGCCAACGTCCTGACTTTC.

The chain uses TRBV25-1 and TRBJ1-1; D unclear. The V gene lost 5 bases and the J gene lost 5 bases, with 6 bases spanning the gap. The CDR3 length is 11 residues. CDR1 and CDR2 from the germline V gene are MGHDK and SYGVNS. CDR3 residues: CASSTGTEAFF. The CDR3 DNA sequence: TGTGCCAGCAGTACGGGGACTGAAGCTTTCTTT.

The genes are TRBV3-1 (or the pseudogene TRBV3-2) and TRBJ2-1; 8 nucleotides agree with TRBD2. The junction had 19 bases not matched to a gene; V was cut back by 8 bases and J by 1 base. The CDR3 loop spans 19 amino acids. The V gene's germline CDR1 is LGHDT and CDR2 YNNKEL (reference sequence). The CDR3 sequence: CASSRDGASGSSSYNEQFF. The CDR3 nucleotides read TGTGCCAGCTCACGAGACGGGGCCAGCGGGAGTTCATCCTACAATGAGCAGTTCTTC.

The gene calls are TRBV5-1 and TRBJ2-5, with D possibly TRBD2 on 5 matching bases. Germline V lookup: CDR1 SGHRS, CDR2 YFSETQ. The CDR3 is 13 residues long. The V end lost 7 bases, the J end lost 2 bases, and 12 bases lay between the germline ends. The CDR3 DNA reads as TGCGCCAGCTGTATCGCGGGTCAAGAGACCCAGTACTTC. Translating it yields CASCIAGQETQYF.

The CDR3 DNA sequence: TGTGCCAGCAGCTCCTCGGGACAGGGGACAAACACCATATATTTT. Translated, it gives CASSSSGQGTNTIYF. This chain connects TRBV7-9 to TRBJ1-3; 10 bases are shared with TRBD1. V trimming: 4 bases; J trimming: 6 bases; junction bases outside the gene matches: 6. Germline-derived CDR1 and CDR2 are SEHNR and FQNEAQ (reference sequence). The CDR3 consists of 15 residues.

This chain uses TRBV14 with TRBJ1-2, with D possibly being TRBD1 (5 bases). The germline gives CDR1 SGHDN, CDR2 FVKESK. V was trimmed by 4 bases and J by 7 bases, leaving 13 bases between them. The CDR3 is 13 amino acids. This CDR3 is CASSPAGFIGYTF. CDR3 DNA sequence: TGTGCCAGCAGCCCAGCAGGGTTTATTGGCTACACCTTC.

The rearrangement uses TRBV5-4 and TRBJ2-3, with TRBD2 matching over 8 bases. Germline assignment: CDR1 SGHNT and CDR2 YYREEE (reference sequence). After removal of 0 bases from V and 6 bases from J, the junction contained 12 bases not matched to a gene. CDR3 length equals 17 residues. The CDR3 nucleotides read TGTGCCAGCAGCTTGGCCTGGACTGAGCGGGAGTTGGATACGCAGTATTTT. This codes for CASSLAWTERELDTQYF.